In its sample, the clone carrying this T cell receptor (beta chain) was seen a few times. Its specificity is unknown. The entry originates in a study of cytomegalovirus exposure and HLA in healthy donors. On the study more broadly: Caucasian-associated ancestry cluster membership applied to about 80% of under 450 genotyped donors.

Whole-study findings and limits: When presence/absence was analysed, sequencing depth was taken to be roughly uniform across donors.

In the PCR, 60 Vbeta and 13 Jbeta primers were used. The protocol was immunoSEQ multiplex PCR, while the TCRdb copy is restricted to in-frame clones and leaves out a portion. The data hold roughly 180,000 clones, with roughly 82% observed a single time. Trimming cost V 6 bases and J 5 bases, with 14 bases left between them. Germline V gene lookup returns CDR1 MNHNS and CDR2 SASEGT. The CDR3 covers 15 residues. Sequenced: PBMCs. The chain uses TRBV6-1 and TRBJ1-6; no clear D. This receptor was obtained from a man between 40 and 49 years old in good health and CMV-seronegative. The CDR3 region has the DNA TGTGCCAGCAGGGGTCCGGGTCTCAATAATTCACCCCTCCACTTT. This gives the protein CASRGPGLNNSPLHF.